The rows below give T cell receptor beta chains drawn from one sample of a study of T cells in Graves' hyperthyroidism and ophthalmopathy. MiXCR, applied by TCRdb to the multiplex PCR reads, yields one record per CDR3 protein. The profile shows 450,000 to 600,000 distinct CDR3 sequences, about 20% of them singletons. The sequenced sample was blood. The receptors stem from a man aged 35 to 55 with Graves' ophthalmopathy. Both conserved end residues are part of each CDR3. The D gene is left open where the match is weak. Clone size appears in some rows only: once, few, many, or a class for an expanded clone.

d_call	v_call	clone_size	j_call	cdr3_nt	cdr3_aa
TRBD2	TRBV10-3	NA	TRBJ2-1	TGTGCCATCAGTATATTAGCGGGGGGTTACAATGAGCAGTTCTTC	CAISILAGGYNEQFF
NA	TRBV20-1	many	TRBJ2-3	TGCAGTGCTAGAGATTATGGACATCCCCCGGATACGCAGTATTTT	CSARDYGHPPDTQYF
TRBD2	TRBV11-2	few	TRBJ2-1	TGTGCCAGCAGCTTAGTGGCTAGCGGGAGGGAATACAATGAGCAGTTCTTC	CASSLVASGREYNEQFF
NA	TRBV10-3	many	TRBJ2-7	TGTGCCATCAGTGATTTAACAGGGATCGAGCAGTACTTC	CAISDLTGIEQYF
TRBD1	TRBV6-7	NA	TRBJ2-7	TGTGCCAGCAGTTACTCCGACAGGGCCTACGAGCAGTACTTC	CASSYSDRAYEQYF
TRBD2	TRBV4-1	NA	TRBJ2-5	TGCGCCAGCAGCCCGGGACTAGAGAAAGAGACCCAGTACTTC	CASSPGLEKETQYF
NA	TRBV30	many	TRBJ2-3	TGTGCCTGGAGTCTTGGCAGCACAGATACGCAGTATTTT	CAWSLGSTDTQYF
TRBD1	TRBV30	many	TRBJ1-1	TGTGCCTGGAGTGACCCGGGACAGGGGTATACTGAAGCTTTCTTT	CAWSDPGQGYTEAFF
NA	TRBV4-1	NA	TRBJ2-3	TGCGCCAGCAGCCAACAACCCCCGGCTACGCAGTATTTT	CASSQQPPATQYF
NA	TRBV7-3	NA	TRBJ1-2	TGTGCCAGCAGCTTAAATACGGGGAGAAGTGGCTACACCTTC	CASSLNTGRSGYTF
TRBD2	TRBV5-5	NA	TRBJ2-1	TGTGCCAGCAGCCAGTCGGGAGGTCGAAACTCCTACAATGAGCAGTTCTTC	CASSQSGGRNSYNEQFF
NA	TRBV20-1	NA	TRBJ2-7	TGCAGTGCTAGAGATCGAGGGGGTAGGTCTTCCGCCTACGAGCAGTACTTC	CSARDRGGRSSAYEQYF
TRBD2	TRBV7-3	few	TRBJ2-1	TGTGCCAGCAGTCGACTAGCCGATGAGCAGTTCTTC	CASSRLADEQFF
NA	TRBV3-1	many	TRBJ1-2	TGTGCCAGCAGCTTCACAGGGTTCCAAGGCTACACCTTC	CASSFTGFQGYTF
NA	TRBV5-1	few	TRBJ2-3	TGCGCCAGCAGCTTGGAGCGTAGCACAGATACGCAGTATTTT	CASSLERSTDTQYF
TRBD2	TRBV11-2	few	TRBJ2-2	TGTGCCAGCAGGACCGGGACTAGCTCCACCGGGGAGCTGTTTTTT	CASRTGTSSTGELFF
NA	TRBV30	few	TRBJ2-1	TGTGCCTGGAGTTCGGGGGGCAGTGAGCAGTTCTTC	CAWSSGGSEQFF
NA	TRBV6-1	many	TRBJ1-1	TGTGCCAGCAGTTACGGGACAAACATGAACACTGAAGCTTTCTTT	CASSYGTNMNTEAFF
NA	TRBV4-3	NA	TRBJ2-1	TGCGCCAGCAGCCACTTACTTGACAATGAGCAGTTCTTC	CASSHLLDNEQFF
NA	TRBV4-2	NA	TRBJ2-1	TGTGCCAGCAGCCAAGACGGCGGCAGCTCCTACAATGAGCAGTTCTTC	CASSQDGGSSYNEQFF
TRBD1	TRBV10-3	few	TRBJ2-1	TGTGCCATCAGTGAGAGGGTTGGGACAGGCAATGAGCAGTTCTTC	CAISERVGTGNEQFF
TRBD1	TRBV10-3	NA	TRBJ2-5	TGTGCCATCATGGACAGGGGCCCTCCTGAGACCCAGTACTTC	CAIMDRGPPETQYF
NA	TRBV19	NA	TRBJ2-7	TGTGCCAGTAGTATGGCCGCCCGCTACTACGAGCAGTACTTC	CASSMAARYYEQYF
TRBD2	TRBV10-3	once	TRBJ2-6	TGTGCCATCAGTGAGGGTAGCGGGAGGAGGCCTGGGGCCAACGTCCTGACTTTC	CAISEGSGRRPGANVLTF